This T cell receptor beta chain is from a study of blood T cell repertoires in COVID-19. Whole-study context: The analysed material was cDNA or gDNA that came from T cells, B-cell-depleted T cells, or PBMCs.

Germline CDR1 LNHDA, CDR2 SQIVND (reference sequence). This CDR3 has 13 amino acids. V dropped 6 bases and J dropped 0 bases, with 6 bases sitting between them. Recruitment covered some 25 US areas and drew participants whose ages spanned roughly 18 to 90 years. Membership in each cohort depended on participant-reported clinical history. Here immunoSEQ multiplex PCR was the method, and the copy in TCRdb shows in-frame clones only, minus some. Here the sample spans 110,000 to 150,000 clones, around 80% being singletons. Sequencing was performed on PBMCs or T cells enriched from blood (not recorded which). The chain uses TRBV19 and TRBJ1-5; D is unresolved. This clonotype was obtained from a woman between 50 and 59 years old who had recovered from COVID-19. The chain's CDR3 is CASRRYSNQPQHF. The CDR3 bases are TGTGCCAGTAGGCGGTATAGCAATCAGCCCCAGCATTTT.